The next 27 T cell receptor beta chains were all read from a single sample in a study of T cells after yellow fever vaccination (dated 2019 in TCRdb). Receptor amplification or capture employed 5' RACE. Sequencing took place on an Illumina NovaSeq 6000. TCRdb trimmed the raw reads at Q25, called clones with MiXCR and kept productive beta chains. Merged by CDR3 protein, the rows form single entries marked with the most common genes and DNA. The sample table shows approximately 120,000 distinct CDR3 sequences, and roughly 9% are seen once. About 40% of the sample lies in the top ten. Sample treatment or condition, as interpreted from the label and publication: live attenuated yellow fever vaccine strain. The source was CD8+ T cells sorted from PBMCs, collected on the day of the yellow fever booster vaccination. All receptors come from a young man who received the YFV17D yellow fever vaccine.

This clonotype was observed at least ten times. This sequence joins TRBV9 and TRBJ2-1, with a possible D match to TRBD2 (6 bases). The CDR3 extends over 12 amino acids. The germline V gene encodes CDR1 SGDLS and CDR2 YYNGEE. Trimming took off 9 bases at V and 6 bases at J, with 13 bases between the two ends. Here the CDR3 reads CATSGGSNEQFF. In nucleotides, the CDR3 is TGTGCCACGAGTGGGGGGAGCAATGAGCAGTTCTTC. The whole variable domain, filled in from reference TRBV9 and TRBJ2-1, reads DSGVTQTPKHLITATGQRVTLRCSPRSGDLSVYWYQQSLDQGLQFLIQYYNGEERAKGNILERFSAQQFPDLHSELNLSSLELGDSALYFCATSGGSNEQFFGPGTRLTVL.

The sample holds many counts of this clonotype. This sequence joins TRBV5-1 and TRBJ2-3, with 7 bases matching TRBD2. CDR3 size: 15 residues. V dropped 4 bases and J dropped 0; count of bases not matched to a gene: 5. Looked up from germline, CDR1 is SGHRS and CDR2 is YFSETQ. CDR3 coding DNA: TGCGCCAGCAGCCCCTGGGGGGGGAGCACAGATACGCAGTATTTT. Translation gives CASSPWGGSTDTQYF.

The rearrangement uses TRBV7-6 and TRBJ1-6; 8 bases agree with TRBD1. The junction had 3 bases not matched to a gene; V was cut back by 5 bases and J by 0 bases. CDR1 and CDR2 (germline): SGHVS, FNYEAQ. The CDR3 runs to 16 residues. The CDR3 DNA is TGTGCCAGCAGCCGGACAGGGAGCTCCTATAATTCACCCCTCCACTTT. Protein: CASSRTGSSYNSPLHF.

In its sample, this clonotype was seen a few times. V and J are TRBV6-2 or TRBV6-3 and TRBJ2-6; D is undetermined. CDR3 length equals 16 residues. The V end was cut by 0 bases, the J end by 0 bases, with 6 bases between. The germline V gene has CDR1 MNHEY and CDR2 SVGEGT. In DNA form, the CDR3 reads TGTGCCAGCAGTTACTCAACAGCCTCTGGGGCCAACGTCCTGACTTTC. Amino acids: CASSYSTASGANVLTF.

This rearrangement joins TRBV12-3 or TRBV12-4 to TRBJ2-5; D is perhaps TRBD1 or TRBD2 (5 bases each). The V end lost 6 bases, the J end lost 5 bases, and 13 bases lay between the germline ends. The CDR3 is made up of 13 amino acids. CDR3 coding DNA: TGTGCCAGCAGCTCCCGGGACCGGGAGACCCAGTACTTC. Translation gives CASSSRDRETQYF.

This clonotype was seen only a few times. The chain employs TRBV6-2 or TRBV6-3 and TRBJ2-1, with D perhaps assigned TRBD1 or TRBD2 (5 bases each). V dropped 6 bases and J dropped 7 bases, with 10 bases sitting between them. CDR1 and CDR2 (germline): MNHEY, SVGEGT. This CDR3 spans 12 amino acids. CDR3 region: CASRLGRNEQFF. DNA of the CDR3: TGTGCCAGCAGGCTGGGACGGAATGAGCAGTTCTTC.

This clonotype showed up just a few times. The CDR3: CASSVVSGGLQETQYF. The CDR3, as DNA: TGTGCCAGCAGCGTAGTGAGCGGGGGCCTACAAGAGACCCAGTACTTC. J is TRBJ2-5 and V is TRBV9; 8 bases line up with TRBD2. CDR1 SGDLS and CDR2 YYNGEE come from the germline V gene. CDR3 size: 16 residues. Germline trimming cut 0 bases from V and 2 bases from J; bases unmatched to any gene: 6. Supplemented by reference TRBV9 and TRBJ2-5, the full variable domain reads DSGVTQTPKHLITATGQRVTLRCSPRSGDLSVYWYQQSLDQGLQFLIQYYNGEERAKGNILERFSAQQFPDLHSELNLSSLELGDSALYFCASSVVSGGLQETQYFGPGTRLLVL.

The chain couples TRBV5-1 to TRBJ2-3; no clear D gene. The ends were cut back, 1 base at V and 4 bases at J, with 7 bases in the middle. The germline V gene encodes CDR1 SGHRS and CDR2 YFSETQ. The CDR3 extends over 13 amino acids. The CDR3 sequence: CASSLSLADTQYF. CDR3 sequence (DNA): TGCGCCAGCAGCTTGTCGTTGGCAGATACGCAGTATTTT.

CDR3 protein: CASSLGPDFPYGYTF. The DNA of the CDR3 is TGTGCCAGCAGCTTAGGCCCGGACTTCCCCTATGGCTACACCTTC. The chain links TRBV7-9 to TRBJ1-2; D remains ambiguous. The germline CDR1 and CDR2 sequences are SEHNR and FQNEAQ (reference sequence). The V and J ends lost 1 base and 4 bases respectively, with 13 bases between them. This CDR3 has 15 residues.

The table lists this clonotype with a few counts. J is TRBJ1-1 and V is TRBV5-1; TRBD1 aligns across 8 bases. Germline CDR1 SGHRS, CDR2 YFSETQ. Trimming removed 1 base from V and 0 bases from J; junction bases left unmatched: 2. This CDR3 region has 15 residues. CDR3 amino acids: CASSLQGALNTEAFF. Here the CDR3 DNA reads TGCGCCAGCAGCTTGCAGGGGGCCCTGAACACTGAAGCTTTCTTT.

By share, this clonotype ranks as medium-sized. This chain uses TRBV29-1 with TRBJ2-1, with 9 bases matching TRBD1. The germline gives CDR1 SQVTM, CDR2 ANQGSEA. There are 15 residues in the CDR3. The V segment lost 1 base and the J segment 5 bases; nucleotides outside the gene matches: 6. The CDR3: CSVEGGDREDNEQFF. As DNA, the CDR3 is TGCAGCGTTGAAGGGGGGGACAGGGAAGACAATGAGCAGTTCTTC.

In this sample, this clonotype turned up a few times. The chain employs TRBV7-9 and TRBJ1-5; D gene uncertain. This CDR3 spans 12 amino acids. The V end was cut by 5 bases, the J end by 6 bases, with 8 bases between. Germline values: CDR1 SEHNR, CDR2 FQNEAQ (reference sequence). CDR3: CASSLNSQPQHF. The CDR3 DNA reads TGTGCCAGCAGCCTTAATTCTCAGCCCCAGCATTTT.

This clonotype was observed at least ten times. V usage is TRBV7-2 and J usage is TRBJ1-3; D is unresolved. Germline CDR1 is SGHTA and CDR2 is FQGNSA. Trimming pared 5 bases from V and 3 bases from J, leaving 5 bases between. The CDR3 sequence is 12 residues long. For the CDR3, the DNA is TGTGCCAGCAGCCCCGATGGAAACACCATATATTTT. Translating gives CASSPDGNTIYF.

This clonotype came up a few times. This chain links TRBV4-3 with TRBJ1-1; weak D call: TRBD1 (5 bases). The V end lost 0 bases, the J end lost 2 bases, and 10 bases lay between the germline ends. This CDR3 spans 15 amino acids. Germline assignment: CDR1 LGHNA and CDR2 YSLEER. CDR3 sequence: CASSQDLGDNTEAFF. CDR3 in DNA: TGCGCCAGCAGCCAAGATTTGGGGGATAACACTGAAGCTTTCTTT.

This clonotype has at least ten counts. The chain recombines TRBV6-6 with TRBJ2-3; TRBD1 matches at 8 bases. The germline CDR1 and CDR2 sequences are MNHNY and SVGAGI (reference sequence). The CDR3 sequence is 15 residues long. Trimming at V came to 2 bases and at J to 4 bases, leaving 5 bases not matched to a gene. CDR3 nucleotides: TGTGCCAGCAGTTACCTCGGACAGGGAGCAGATACGCAGTATTTT. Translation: CASSYLGQGADTQYF.

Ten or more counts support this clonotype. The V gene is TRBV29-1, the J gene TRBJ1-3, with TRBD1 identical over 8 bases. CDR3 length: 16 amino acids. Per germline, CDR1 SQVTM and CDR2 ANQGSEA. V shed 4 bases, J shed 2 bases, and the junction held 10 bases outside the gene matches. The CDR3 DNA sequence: TGCAGCGTTGCCAGCAGGGGGCTTGGCGCTGGAAACACCATATATTTT. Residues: CSVASRGLGAGNTIYF. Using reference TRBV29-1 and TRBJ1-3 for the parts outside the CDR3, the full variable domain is SAVISQKPSRDICQRGTSLTIQCQVDSQVTMMFWYRQQPGQSLTLIATANQGSEATYESGFVIDKFPISRPNLTFSTLTVSNMSPEDSSIYLCSVASRGLGAGNTIYFGEGSWLTVV.

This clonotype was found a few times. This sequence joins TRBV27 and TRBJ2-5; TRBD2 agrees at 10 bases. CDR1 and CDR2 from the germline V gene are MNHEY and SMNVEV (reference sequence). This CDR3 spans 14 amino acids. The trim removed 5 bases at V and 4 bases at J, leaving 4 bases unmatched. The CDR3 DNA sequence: TGTGCCAGCAGTGACCGGACTAGCGGAGAGACCCAGTACTTC. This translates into CASSDRTSGETQYF.

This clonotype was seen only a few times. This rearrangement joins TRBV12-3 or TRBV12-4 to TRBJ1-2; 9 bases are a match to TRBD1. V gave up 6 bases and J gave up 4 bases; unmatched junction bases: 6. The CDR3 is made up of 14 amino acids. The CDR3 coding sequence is TGTGCCAGCAGAACGGACAGGGGTGGCTATGGCTACACCTTC. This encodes CASRTDRGGYGYTF.

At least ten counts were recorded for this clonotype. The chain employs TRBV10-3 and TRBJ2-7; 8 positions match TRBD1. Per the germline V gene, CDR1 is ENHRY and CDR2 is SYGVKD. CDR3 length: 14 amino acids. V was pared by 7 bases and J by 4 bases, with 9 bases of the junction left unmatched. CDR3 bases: TGTGCCATCAAGCCGGGACAGGCGGCTTACGAGCAGTACTTC. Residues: CAIKPGQAAYEQYF.

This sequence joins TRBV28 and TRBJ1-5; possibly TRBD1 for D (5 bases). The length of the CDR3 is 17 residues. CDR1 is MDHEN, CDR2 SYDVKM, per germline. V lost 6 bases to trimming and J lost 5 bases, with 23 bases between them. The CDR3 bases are TGTGCCAGCAGGACCCTGGTCCCAACAGGCGACCATCAGCCCCAGCATTTT. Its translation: CASRTLVPTGDHQPQHF.

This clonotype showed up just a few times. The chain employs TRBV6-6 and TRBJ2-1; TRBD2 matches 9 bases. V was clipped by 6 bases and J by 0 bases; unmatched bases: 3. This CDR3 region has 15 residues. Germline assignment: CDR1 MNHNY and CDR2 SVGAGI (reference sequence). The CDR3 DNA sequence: TGTGCCAGCAGAAGCGGGGGGTTCTCCTACAATGAGCAGTTCTTC. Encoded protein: CASRSGGFSYNEQFF.

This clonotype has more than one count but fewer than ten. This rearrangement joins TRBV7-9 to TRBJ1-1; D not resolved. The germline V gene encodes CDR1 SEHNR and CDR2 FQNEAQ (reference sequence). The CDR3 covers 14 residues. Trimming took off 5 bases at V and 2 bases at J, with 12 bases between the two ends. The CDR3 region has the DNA TGTGCCAGCAGCCAGTTCGACGAAAACACTGAAGCTTTCTTT. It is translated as CASSQFDENTEAFF.

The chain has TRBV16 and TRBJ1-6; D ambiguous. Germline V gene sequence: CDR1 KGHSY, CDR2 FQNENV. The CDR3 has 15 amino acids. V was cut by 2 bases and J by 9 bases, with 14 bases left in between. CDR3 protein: CASSQKGSVGSPLHF. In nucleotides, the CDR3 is TGTGCCAGCAGCCAAAAAGGTAGCGTCGGTTCACCCCTCCACTTT.

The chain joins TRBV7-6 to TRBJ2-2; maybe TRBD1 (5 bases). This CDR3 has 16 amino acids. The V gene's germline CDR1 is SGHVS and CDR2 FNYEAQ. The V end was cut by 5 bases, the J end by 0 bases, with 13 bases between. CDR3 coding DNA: TGTGCCAGCAGCCCAGGGTGGGGATCGAACACCGGGGAGCTGTTTTTT. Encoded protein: CASSPGWGSNTGELFF.

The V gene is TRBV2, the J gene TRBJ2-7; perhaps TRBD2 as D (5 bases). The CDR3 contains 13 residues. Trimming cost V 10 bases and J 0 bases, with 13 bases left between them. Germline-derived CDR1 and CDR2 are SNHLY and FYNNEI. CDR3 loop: CAIMIRDSYEQYF. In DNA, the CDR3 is TGTGCCATCATGATACGGGACTCCTACGAGCAGTACTTC.

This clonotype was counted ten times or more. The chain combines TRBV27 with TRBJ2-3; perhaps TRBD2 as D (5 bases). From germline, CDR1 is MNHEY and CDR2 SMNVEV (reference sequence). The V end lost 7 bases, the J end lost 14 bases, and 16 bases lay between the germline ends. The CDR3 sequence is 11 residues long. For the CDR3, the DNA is TGTGCCAGCACCCCTAGCAGGAGTAGGTATTTT. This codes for CASTPSRSRYF.

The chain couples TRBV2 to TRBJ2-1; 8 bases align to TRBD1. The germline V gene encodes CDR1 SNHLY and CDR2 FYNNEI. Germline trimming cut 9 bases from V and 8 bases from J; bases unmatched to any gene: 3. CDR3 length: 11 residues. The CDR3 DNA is TGTGCCAGAGGCAGGGGGCATGAGCAGTTCTTC. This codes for CARGRGHEQFF.